This paragraph covers one T cell receptor (beta chain) sequence. Antigen unknown. In patients chosen for sequencing, flow cytometry had shown CD8+CD57+ cell expansion. Diagnosis of severe acquired aplastic anemia applied to all patients. Prior therapy had not been administered to any patient at the time of blood sampling. V was pared by 2 bases and J by 4 bases, with 16 bases between. This CDR3 region has 15 residues. Looked up from germline, CDR1 is DFQATT and CDR2 is SNEGSKA (reference sequence). The sample originates from a study of CD8+CD57+ T cells in acquired aplastic anemia. Background on the study: 3 to 4 ug was the average amount of DNA from sorted CD4+ and CD8+ cells.

TCR beta VDJ combinations and CDR3 sequences were profiled from genomic DNA. TCRdb re-called the reads through MiXCR, storing one row per CDR3 protein. This sample has more than 200,000 distinct CDR3 sequences, with roughly 50% found just once. General observations from the study: Shared by patients and controls, fewer than 30 CD8+ CDR3s were abundant in patients.

The chain combines TRBV20-1 with TRBJ2-3, with TRBD2 as a possible D gene (7 bases). Sample: sorted CD4+, CD8+, or CD8+CD57+ T cells (not recorded which) from PBMCs. This sequence originates from a human donor with aplastic anemia. CDR3 sequence: CSARPGGAAADTQYF. CDR3 sequence (DNA): TGCAGTGCTAGACCTGGGGGGGCCGCGGCAGATACGCAGTATTTT.